The 8 T cell receptor beta chains below all came from one sample that was sequenced in a study of T cell repertoires in cytomegalovirus infection. TCRdb re-called the reads with MiXCR, one entry per CDR3 protein. This sample yields roughly 310,000 distinct CDR3 sequences, of which around a sixth are seen a single time; about 12% belongs to the top ten. Sequenced input: PBMCs. These receptors were obtained from a human donor in good health (CMV status not recorded). Some clones in this sample may be carry-over from other donors' samples.

There are a few counts of this clonotype. V usage is TRBV20-1 and J usage is TRBJ2-7; TRBD2 matches 12 bases. Unmatched junction bases numbered 7, after V lost 3 bases and J lost 7 bases. CDR3 length equals 14 residues. CDR1 DFQATT and CDR2 SNEGSKA come from the germline V gene (reference sequence). The chain's CDR3 is CSASPSGGAWEQYF. CDR3 coding DNA: TGCAGTGCTAGTCCTAGCGGGGGGGCCTGGGAGCAGTACTTC.

V gene TRBV28 combines with J gene TRBJ1-1, with TRBD1 matching 7 bases. Trimming removed 2 bases from V and 10 bases from J; junction bases left unmatched: 10. From germline, CDR1 is MDHEN and CDR2 SYDVKM. The length of the CDR3 is 14 residues. CDR3 region: CASSLAIRWTGAFF. The CDR3 DNA sequence: TGTGCCAGCAGTTTAGCGATCAGGTGGACAGGAGCTTTCTTT. Full variable domain (outside the CDR3, taken from reference TRBV28 and TRBJ1-1): DVKVTQSSRYLVKRTGEKVFLECVQDMDHENMFWYRQDPGLGLRLIYFSYDVKMKEKGDIPEGYSVSREKKERFSLILESASTNQTSMYLCASSLAIRWTGAFFGQGTRLTVV.

This clonotype came up many times. V gene TRBV4-1 combines with J gene TRBJ2-4; 12 nucleotides match TRBD1. Germline trimming cut 4 bases from V and 0 bases from J; bases unmatched to any gene: 10. This CDR3 spans 19 amino acids. Germline lookup yields CDR1 MGHRA and CDR2 YSYEKL. The CDR3 nucleotides are TGCGCCAGCAGCCTCCGGGACAGGGGGCTTTTGGGAGCCAAAAACATTCAGTACTTC. Protein: CASSLRDRGLLGAKNIQYF.

There are many counts of this clonotype. The CDR3 sequence is CASWAGDRGYGYTF. The CDR3 DNA reads as TGTGCCAGCTGGGCAGGTGACAGGGGATATGGCTACACCTTC. The rearrangement links TRBV12-3 or TRBV12-4 to TRBJ1-2; TRBD1 matches at 8 bases. V gave up 8 bases and J gave up 5 bases; unmatched junction bases: 10. The CDR3 is 14 amino acids.

The table lists this clonotype with a few counts. V usage is TRBV19 and J usage is TRBJ1-5, with 7 bases lining up with TRBD1. The ends lost 6 bases at V and 2 bases at J; junction bases unmatched: 7. CDR1 LNHDA and CDR2 SQIVND come from the germline V gene (reference sequence). The CDR3 runs 15 residues. CDR3 in DNA: TGTGCCAGTAGAACGGACAGGTCTGGCAATCAGCCCCAGCATTTT. Translating gives CASRTDRSGNQPQHF.

This clonotype was picked up many times. The chain joins TRBV20-1 to TRBJ2-1; D not resolved. This CDR3 comprises 13 residues. Trimming shortened V by 6 bases and J by 12 bases, and 21 bases separated the two germline ends. Germline V gives CDR1 DFQATT, CDR2 SNEGSKA (reference sequence). CDR3 in amino acids: CSAPTPTSFRQFF. The CDR3 region has the DNA TGCAGTGCCCCCACCCCGACGAGTTTTCGGCAGTTCTTC.

This clonotype was seen repeatedly, ten times or more. The chain employs TRBV20-1 and TRBJ1-5, with 10 nucleotides matching TRBD1. CDR1 is DFQATT, CDR2 SNEGSKA, per germline (reference sequence). The CDR3 spans 14 residues. The J segment lost 4 bases and the V segment lost 1 base, leaving 1 base of the junction unmatched. The chain's CDR3 is CSARGTGGNQPQHF. CDR3 sequence (DNA): TGCAGTGCTAGAGGGACAGGGGGGAATCAGCCCCAGCATTTT.

This chain uses TRBV4-2 with TRBJ2-5, with D tentatively TRBD2 (6 bases). Per the germline V gene, CDR1 is LGHNA and CDR2 is YNFKEQ. The CDR3 totals 15 residues. Trimming removed 3 bases from V and 6 bases from J, with 17 bases in between. The CDR3 sequence is CASSHRGSGVKTQYF. The DNA for the CDR3 is TGTGCCAGCAGCCATCGGGGGTCGGGGGTAAAGACCCAGTACTTC.